This TCR beta chain was captured by sequencing in a study of blood T cell repertoires in COVID-19. Study context: Acute and convalescent COVID-19 samples came from the United States, Italy and Spain. Sources were T cells, B-cell-depleted T cells, or PBMCs; the material itself was cDNA or gDNA.

Trimming removed 3 bases from V and 4 bases from J; junction bases left unmatched: 15. Germline lookup yields CDR1 MNHEY and CDR2 SMNVEV (reference sequence). The CDR3 contains 17 residues. Study processing details: Reference gene primer amplification gave estimated nucleated cell counts. Method: immunoSEQ multiplex PCR; TCRdb's copy keeps in-frame clones and lacks some. V and J calls and clone size are given by that table; D and trimming were obtained from the DNA. The top ten clones hold roughly 0.66% of a sample with approximately 440,000 clones, less than 95% of them seen once. Participant-given clinical history determined each cohort assignment.

V and J are TRBV27 and TRBJ2-7; TRBD2 aligns across 7 bases. The receptor was derived from a man aged 18 to 35 who had recovered from COVID-19. The sequencing input was PBMCs or T cells enriched from blood (not recorded which). CDR3 loop: CASSLGSGGRGGYEQYF. The CDR3 DNA sequence: TGTGCCAGCAGTTTGGGTTCTGGAGGGAGGGGAGGATACGAGCAGTACTTC.